This TCR beta chain was sequenced during a study of patients and donors after allogeneic stem cell transplantation (TCRdb year 2020). About this clonotype itself: The specificity of this receptor is unknown. Base qualities are not provided; no much larger clone lies one nucleotide away.

Library preparation employed RT-PCR. For sequencing, a NextSeq 550 was employed. The public reads were run again by TCRdb, first through fastp at Q25 and then through MiXCR, and only productive beta chains were kept. Every distinct CDR3 protein forms one entry, paired with its most common genes and DNA. The sample table holds roughly 960,000 distinct CDR3 sequences, of which more than 15% were seen once. The top ten clonotypes cover around 6% of the sample. The germline V gene (reference sequence) gives CDR1 as MNHEY and CDR2 as SMNVEV. The V end gives up 5 bases and the J end 14 bases, leaving 15 bases in the junction not matched to a gene. Including cysteine and phenylalanine, the CDR3 has 15 amino acids. The entry retains the CDR3 DNA only, 45 bases that are in frame from base 1.

The sample consisted of blood, either unsorted or a sorted T cell fraction (not recorded which). The chain is assembled from TRBV27 and TRBJ2-4; TRBD2 aligns with 10 central bases. The origin of this receptor is a human donor who was either an allogeneic HSCT recipient or a stem cell or donor lymphocyte infusion donor (not recorded which). It is not recorded whose cells these are; they may come from a transplant donor. The CDR3 region has the sequence CASSPYPGLAAHKYF. The nucleotide sequence reads as follows: TGTGCCAGCAGTCCCTACCCCGGACTAGCGGCCCACAAGTACTTC.